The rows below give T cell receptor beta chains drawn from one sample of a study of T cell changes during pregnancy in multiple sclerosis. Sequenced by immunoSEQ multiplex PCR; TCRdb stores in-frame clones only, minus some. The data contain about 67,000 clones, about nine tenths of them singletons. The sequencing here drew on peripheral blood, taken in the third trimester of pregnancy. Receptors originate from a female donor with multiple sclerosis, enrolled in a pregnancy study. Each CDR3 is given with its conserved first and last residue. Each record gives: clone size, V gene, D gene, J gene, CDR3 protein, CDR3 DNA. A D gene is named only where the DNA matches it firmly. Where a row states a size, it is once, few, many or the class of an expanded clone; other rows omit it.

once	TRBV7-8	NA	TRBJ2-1	CASSLPDGGRNEQFF	TGTGCCAGCAGCTTGCCCGATGGAGGGAGGAATGAGCAGTTCTTC
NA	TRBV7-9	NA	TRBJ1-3	CASSRPDRSGNTIYF	TGTGCCAGCAGCCGCCCTGACAGGTCTGGAAACACCATATATTTT
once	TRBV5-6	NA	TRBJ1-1	CASSLAHTVWTEAFF	TGTGCCAGCAGCTTGGCCCACACAGTCTGGACTGAAGCTTTCTTT
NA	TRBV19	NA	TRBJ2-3	CASSRAATSTDTQYF	TGTGCCAGTAGTAGAGCGGCAACTAGCACAGATACGCAGTATTTT
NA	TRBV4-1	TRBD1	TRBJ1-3	CASSQEGTGGNRNTIYF	TGCGCCAGCAGCCAAGAAGGGACAGGGGGCAATAGAAACACCATATATTTT
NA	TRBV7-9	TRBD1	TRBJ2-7	CASSSNPGQGHYEQYF	TGTGCCAGCAGCTCAAACCCGGGACAGGGTCACTACGAGCAGTACTTC
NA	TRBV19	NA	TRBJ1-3	CASSDFDDFNTIYF	TGTGCCAGTAGTGACTTTGACGACTTTAACACCATATATTTT
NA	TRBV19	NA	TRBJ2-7	CASSISRSSYEQYF	TGTGCCAGTAGTATCTCGCGGAGCTCCTACGAGCAGTACTTC
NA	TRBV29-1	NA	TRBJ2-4	CSVELQGKKNIQYF	TGCAGCGTCGAATTACAGGGAAAAAAAAACATTCAGTACTTC
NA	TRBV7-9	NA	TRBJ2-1	CASSLGSRTPQFF	TGTGCCAGCAGCTTAGGCTCGAGGACACCGCAGTTCTTC
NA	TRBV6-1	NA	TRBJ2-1	CASSRPGPNEQFF	TGTGCCAGCAGTCGACCGGGTCCGAATGAGCAGTTCTTC
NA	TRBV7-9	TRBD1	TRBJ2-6	CASSTQGAGGANVLTF	TGTGCCAGCAGCACACAGGGGGCGGGGGGGGCCAACGTCCTGACTTTC
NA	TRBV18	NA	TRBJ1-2	CASSTPGFHGYTF	TGTGCCAGCTCAACCCCAGGGTTCCATGGCTACACCTTC
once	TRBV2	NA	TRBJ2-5	CASTPEGRETQYF	TGTGCCAGCACGCCGGAGGGAAGAGAGACCCAGTACTTC
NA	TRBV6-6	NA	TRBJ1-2	CASSYPDRLNPYGYTF	TGTGCCAGCAGTTATCCCGACAGGTTGAATCCCTATGGCTACACCTTC
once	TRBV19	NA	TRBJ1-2	CASSYSGDYGYTF	TGTGCCAGTAGTTACAGCGGGGACTATGGCTACACCTTC
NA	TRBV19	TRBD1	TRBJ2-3	CASSRQGRGLQDTQYF	TGTGCCAGTAGTAGACAGGGCAGGGGGCTGCAAGATACGCAGTATTTT
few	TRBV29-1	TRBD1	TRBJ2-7	CSAAGTGKMNEQYF	TGCAGCGCCGCCGGGACAGGGAAAATGAACGAGCAGTACTTC
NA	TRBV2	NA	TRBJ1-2	CASSREADGYTF	TGTGCCTCGAGCAGGGAGGCTGATGGCTACACCTTC
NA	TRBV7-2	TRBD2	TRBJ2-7	CASSLISSGEYEQYF	TGTGCCAGCAGCTTAATTTCGAGCGGGGAGTACGAGCAGTACTTC
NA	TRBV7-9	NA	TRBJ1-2	CASSFSGGYTF	TGTGCCAGCAGCTTTTCCGGGGGCTACACCTTC
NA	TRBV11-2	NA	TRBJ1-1	CASSPTVASGTEAFF	TGTGCCAGCAGCCCAACTGTGGCGTCGGGGACTGAAGCTTTCTTT
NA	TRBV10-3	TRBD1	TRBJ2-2	CAINPGTGAGELFF	TGTGCCATCAATCCCGGGACAGGGGCCGGGGAGCTGTTTTTT
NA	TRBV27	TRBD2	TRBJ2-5	CASSSSGLAGDTGSQTQYF	TGTGCCAGCAGTTCTTCCGGACTAGCGGGAGACACGGGGTCCCAGACCCAGTACTTC
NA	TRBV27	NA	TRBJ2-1	CATQRGAFSEQFF	TGTGCCACCCAACGGGGGGCCTTCAGTGAGCAGTTCTTC
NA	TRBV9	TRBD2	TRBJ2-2	CASSVGGGTGELFF	TGTGCCAGCAGCGTAGGGGGGGGCACCGGGGAGCTGTTTTTT
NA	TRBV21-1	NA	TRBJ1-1	CASTLEGQMNTEAFF	TGTGCCAGCACCCTCGAGGGACAGATGAACACTGAAGCTTTCTTT
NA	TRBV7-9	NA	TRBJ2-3	CASSLQTGALGTDTQYF	TGTGCCAGCAGCTTACAGACAGGCGCTCTCGGCACAGATACGCAGTATTTT
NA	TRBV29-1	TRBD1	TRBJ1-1	CSVTWTGLNTEAFF	TGCAGCGTTACCTGGACAGGGTTGAACACTGAAGCTTTCTTT
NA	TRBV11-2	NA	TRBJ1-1	CASSRPGWKTEAFF	TGTGCCAGCAGCCGCCCAGGGTGGAAAACTGAAGCTTTCTTT
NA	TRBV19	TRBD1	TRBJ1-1	CASSVGQGGAEAFF	TGTGCCAGTAGTGTGGGACAGGGGGGCGCTGAAGCTTTCTTT
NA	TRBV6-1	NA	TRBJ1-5	CASSWRVSNQPQHF	TGTGCCAGCAGCTGGCGGGTTAGCAATCAGCCCCAGCATTTT
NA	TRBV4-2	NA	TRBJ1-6	CASSQSRGDNSPLHF	TGTGCCAGCAGCCAAAGCCGGGGGGATAATTCACCCCTCCACTTT
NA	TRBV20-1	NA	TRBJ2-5	CSARAEETQYF	TGCAGTGCTAGGGCAGAAGAGACCCAGTACTTC
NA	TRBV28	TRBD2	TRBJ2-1	CASSFPRWGGANNEQFF	TGTGCCAGCAGTTTCCCGAGATGGGGGGGAGCCAACAATGAGCAGTTCTTC
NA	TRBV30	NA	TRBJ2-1	CAWSGTPYRDEQFF	TGTGCCTGGAGTGGGACACCTTATCGCGATGAGCAGTTCTTC
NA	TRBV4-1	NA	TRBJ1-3	CASSLEGRISGNTIYF	TGCGCCAGCAGCCTGGAGGGAAGAATTTCTGGAAACACCATATATTTT
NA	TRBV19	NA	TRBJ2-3	CASSSTGAPGEVNTQYF	TGTGCCAGTAGTTCCACAGGCGCCCCGGGGGAGGTTAATACGCAGTATTTT
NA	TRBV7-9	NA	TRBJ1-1	CASSLEAGTEAFF	TGTGCCAGCAGCTTAGAGGCAGGCACTGAAGCTTTCTTT
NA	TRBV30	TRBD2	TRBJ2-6	CAWTRLAGVAGANVLTF	TGTGCCTGGACCAGACTAGCGGGAGTAGCTGGGGCCAACGTCCTGACTTTC
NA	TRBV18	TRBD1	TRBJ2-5	CASSSLSTGPQETQYF	TGTGCCAGCTCGTCATTGTCGACAGGGCCCCAAGAGACCCAGTACTTC
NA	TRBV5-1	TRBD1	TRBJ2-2	CASSFGTGVDTGELFF	TGCGCCAGCAGCTTCGGGACAGGGGTAGACACCGGGGAGCTGTTTTTT
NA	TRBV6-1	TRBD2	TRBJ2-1	CAGSGTIAYNEQFF	TGTGCCGGGTCCGGGACTATAGCCTATAATGAGCAGTTCTTC
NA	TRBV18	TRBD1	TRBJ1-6	CASSPQGASSYNSPLHF	TGTGCCAGCTCACCCCAGGGGGCGAGCTCCTATAATTCACCCCTCCACTTT
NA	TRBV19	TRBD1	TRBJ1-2	CASRPGQGYGYTF	TGTGCCAGTAGACCGGGACAGGGTTATGGCTACACCTTC
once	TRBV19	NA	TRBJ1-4	CASSIQFGSENEKLFF	TGTGCCAGTAGTATTCAATTTGGGAGTGAAAATGAAAAACTGTTTTTT
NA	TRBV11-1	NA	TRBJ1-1	CASSLRGATEAFF	TGTGCCAGCAGCTTGCGGGGGGCCACTGAAGCTTTCTTT
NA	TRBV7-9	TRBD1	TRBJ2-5	CASSPRTGGETQYF	TGTGCCAGCAGCCCCCGGACAGGGGGGGAGACCCAGTACTTC
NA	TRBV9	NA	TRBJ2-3	CASSAVPSDTQYF	TGTGCCAGCAGCGCCGTCCCTAGCGATACGCAGTATTTT
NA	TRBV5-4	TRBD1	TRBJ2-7	CASSWGTVDEQYF	TGTGCCAGCAGCTGGGGGACAGTGGACGAGCAGTACTTC
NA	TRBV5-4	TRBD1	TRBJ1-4	CASQWQGDEKLFF	TGTGCCAGTCAGTGGCAGGGGGATGAAAAACTGTTTTTT
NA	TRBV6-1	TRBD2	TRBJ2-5	CASSELAGGVEETQYF	TGTGCCAGCAGTGAACTAGCGGGAGGGGTGGAAGAGACCCAGTACTTC
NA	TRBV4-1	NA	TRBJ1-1	CASSQEPGHRNTEAFF	TGCGCCAGCAGCCAGGAGCCGGGACACAGGAACACTGAAGCTTTCTTT
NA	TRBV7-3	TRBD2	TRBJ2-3	CASSLGAGGQETDTQYF	TGTGCCAGCAGCCTTGGGGCGGGGGGGCAGGAGACAGATACGCAGTATTTT